This T cell receptor beta chain was sequenced in a study of identical twins. Study outcomes and limitations: Within twin pairs, the out-of-frame alpha sequences they shared showed excess low generation probability.

TCRdb redid the calling of the 5' RACE reads with MiXCR, one entry per CDR3 protein. Among roughly 190,000 distinct CDR3 sequences listed, roughly 15% were seen once. Trimming at V came to 3 bases and at J to 6 bases, leaving 7 bases not matched to a gene. Germline V gene lookup returns CDR1 LGHDT and CDR2 YNNKEL (reference sequence). The CDR3 has 14 residues. This clonotype occurred a few times. Its antigen is still unknown. The same specimen was also included in a second study, on T cells expressing NK-cell markers. That publication notes: The eight sequenced donors comprised seven who were HCMV-seropositive and one who was seronegative. Dominance of the CD3+CD56-NKG2C+ fraction by these clonotypes also held in several donors.

The specimen was CD8+ T cells sorted from blood. The chain employs TRBV3-1 and TRBJ2-7; 8 bases are shared with TRBD2. This sequence was found in a woman under 30 in good health. CDR3 sequence reads: CASSHPGAGGEQYF. For the CDR3, the DNA is TGTGCCAGCAGCCACCCAGGGGCGGGAGGCGAGCAGTACTTC.